This T cell receptor beta chain is drawn from a study of cytomegalovirus exposure and HLA in healthy donors. Germline-derived CDR1 and CDR2 are SGHDT and YYEEEE. V lost 4 bases and J lost 4, with 14 bases in between. The CDR3 contains 14 residues. The PCR made use of 60 Vbeta and 13 Jbeta primers. The authors' processing: Roughly 81 million unique TCR beta chains, 9 million to 14 million shared, were counted in a later analysis. Data came from immunoSEQ multiplex PCR; TCRdb stores just in-frame clones and leaves some out. The V and J calls and clone size were taken over from that table, and D and trimming were inferred from the DNA. The repertoire holds 150,000 to 200,000 clones, roughly four fifths seen once, with about 4.9% in the top ten.

The sequenced sample was PBMCs. The chain couples TRBV5-6 to TRBJ1-1; D is ambiguous. The TCR originated in a girl aged 10 to 17 in good health and CMV-seropositive. The DNA of the CDR3 is TGTGCCAGCAGCGCCCAAGTGAGCCGCACTGAAGCTTTCTTT. Translation gives CASSAQVSRTEAFF.